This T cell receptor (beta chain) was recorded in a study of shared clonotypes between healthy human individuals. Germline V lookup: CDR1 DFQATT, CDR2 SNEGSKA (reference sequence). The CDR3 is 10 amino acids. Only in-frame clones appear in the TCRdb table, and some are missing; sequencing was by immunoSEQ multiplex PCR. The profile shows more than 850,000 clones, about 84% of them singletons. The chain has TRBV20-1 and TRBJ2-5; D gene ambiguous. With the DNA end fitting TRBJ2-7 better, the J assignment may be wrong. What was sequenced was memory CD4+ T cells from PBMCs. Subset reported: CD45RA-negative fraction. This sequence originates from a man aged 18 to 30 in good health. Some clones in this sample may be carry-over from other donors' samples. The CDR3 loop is CSAQTYEQYF. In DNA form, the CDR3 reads TGCAGTGCTCAAACCTACGAGCAGTACTTC.